Following are 22 T cell receptor beta chains from one sample sequenced in a study of OX40 agonist ivuxolimab in advanced cancers. Assay: immunoSEQ multiplex PCR; the TCRdb copy retains only in-frame clones and omits some. The repertoire holds 60,000 or so clones, with around four fifths as singletons. The specimen comprised CD4+ or CD8+ T cells sorted from blood, sampled in a trial of the OX40 agonist ivuxolimab. These receptors originate from an adult with an advanced solid tumor such as melanoma, head and neck, liver or kidney cancer.

The genes are TRBV5-1 and TRBJ2-7, with 7 nucleotides matching TRBD1. The V segment lost 3 bases and the J segment 1 base; nucleotides outside the gene matches: 1. The CDR3 length is 13 residues. Per germline, CDR1 SGHRS and CDR2 YFSETQ. CDR3 sequence reads: CASSWGQSYEQYF. The CDR3 region has the DNA TGCGCCAGCAGCTGGGGACAGTCCTACGAGCAGTACTTC.

This clone has just a few counts. The J gene is TRBJ1-1, the V gene TRBV5-1; 7 bases map to TRBD1. Trimming removed 0 bases from V and 4 bases from J; junction bases left unmatched: 9. This CDR3 contains 16 residues. CDR1 and CDR2 from the germline V gene are SGHRS and YFSETQ. CDR3 nucleotide sequence: TGCGCCAGCAGCTTGGTTGGCAGCTCAGGGGGCACTGAAGCTTTCTTT. It encodes CASSLVGSSGGTEAFF. The whole variable domain, remainder taken from reference TRBV5-1 and TRBJ1-1, is KAGVTQTPRYLIKTRGQQVTLSCSPISGHRSVSWYQQTPGQGLQFLFEYFSETQRNKGNFPGRFSGRQFSNSRSEMNVSTLELGDSALYLCASSLVGSSGGTEAFFGQGTRLTVV.

The V call is TRBV15, the J call TRBJ1-2; D may be TRBD1 (5 bases). V lost 2 bases to trimming and J lost 3 bases, with 10 bases between them. From germline, CDR1 is LNHNV and CDR2 YYDKDF (reference sequence). The CDR3 is 14 residues long. CDR3 sequence reads: CATSRSGTHYGYTF. In DNA form, the CDR3 reads TGTGCCACCAGCAGATCAGGGACTCACTATGGCTACACCTTC.

In its sample, this clone was seen a few times. The J gene is TRBJ1-5, the V gene TRBV28; no reliable D call. Deletions cut 2 bases from V and 2 bases from J, with 1 base between. The CDR3 spans 12 residues. Per the germline V gene, CDR1 is MDHEN and CDR2 is SYDVKM. CDR3 protein: CASSLGNQPQHF. The CDR3 DNA sequence: TGTGCCAGCAGTTTAGGCAATCAGCCCCAGCATTTT.

J is TRBJ1-3 and V is TRBV5-5; D is unresolved. Germline V gene data show CDR1 as SGHKS and CDR2 as YYEKEE (reference sequence). Deletions cut 0 bases from V and 4 bases from J, with 8 bases between. This CDR3 spans 14 amino acids. CDR3 in amino acids: CASSLVDSGNTIYF. The CDR3 bases are TGTGCCAGCAGCTTGGTAGATTCGGGAAACACCATATATTTT. The full variable domain, with the rest looked up from reference TRBV5-5 and TRBJ1-3, is DAGVTQSPTHLIKTRGQQVTLRCSPISGHKSVSWYQQVLGQGPQFIFQYYEKEERGRGNFPDRFSARQFPNYSSELNVNALLLGDSALYLCASSLVDSGNTIYFGEGSWLTVV.

The V call is TRBV27, the J call TRBJ2-1; D unclear. V lost 6 bases and J lost 0, with 6 bases in between. Per the germline V gene, CDR1 is MNHEY and CDR2 is SMNVEV (reference sequence). There are 13 residues in the CDR3. The CDR3 region is CASRKGSYNEQFF. The DNA of the CDR3 is TGTGCCAGCAGAAAGGGCTCCTACAATGAGCAGTTCTTC.

The chain is built from TRBV18 and TRBJ1-1; the D gene is possibly TRBD1 (5 bases). V gave up 6 bases and J gave up 4 bases, with 12 bases separating them. In germline, CDR1 is KGHSH, CDR2 LQKENI. The CDR3 is 13 amino acids. The CDR3 DNA reads TGTGCCAGCTCCGGAGGGGTGGGCACTGAAGCTTTCTTT. Translating gives CASSGGVGTEAFF.

This clone was detected a few times. V is TRBV27 and J is TRBJ2-3; D not resolved. The CDR3 loop spans 14 amino acids. Per germline, CDR1 MNHEY and CDR2 SMNVEV (reference sequence). Trimming removed 6 bases at V and 2 bases at J, with 12 bases between. CDR3 sequence reads: CASSPDVSTDTQYF. In DNA form, the CDR3 reads TGTGCCAGCAGCCCTGATGTGTCCACAGATACGCAGTATTTT.

The J gene is TRBJ1-1, the V gene TRBV28, with D uncertain. V was pared by 5 bases and J by 4 bases, with 14 bases between. CDR1 MDHEN and CDR2 SYDVKM come from the germline V gene. The CDR3 is 14 residues long. CDR3 DNA sequence: TGTGCCAGCAGTCGGGCGAGGGTGGCCACTGAAGCTTTCTTT. It encodes CASSRARVATEAFF.

The chain combines TRBV4-1 with TRBJ1-5; possible D gene TRBD1, 6 bases. With 0 bases removed from V and 2 bases from J, the gap between germline ends came to 11 bases. CDR1 and CDR2 from the germline V gene are MGHRA and YSYEKL. The CDR3 extends over 16 amino acids. The CDR3 protein is CASSQEGAAGNQPQHF. CDR3 nucleotides: TGCGCCAGCAGCCAAGAGGGGGCTGCGGGCAATCAGCCCCAGCATTTT.

The rearrangement joins TRBV29-1 to TRBJ2-3, with D hard to call. This CDR3 region has 14 residues. The germline CDR1 and CDR2 sequences are SQVTM and ANQGSEA. V lost 3 bases, J lost 6 bases, and 16 bases lay in between. CDR3 residues: CSVDFPNGADTQYF. The CDR3 nucleotides read TGCAGCGTTGATTTCCCCAATGGTGCGGATACGCAGTATTTT.

This clone has a handful of counts. J is TRBJ1-1 and V is TRBV19, with TRBD1 identical over 9 bases. Germline V gene sequence: CDR1 LNHDA, CDR2 SQIVND (reference sequence). Germline trimming cut 7 bases from V and 4 bases from J; bases unmatched to any gene: 7. The CDR3 consists of 14 residues. The CDR3 DNA is TGTGCCAGTACTTCCGGGACAGGGCCCACTGAAGCTTTCTTT. Protein: CASTSGTGPTEAFF.

The CDR3, as DNA: TGCGCCAGCAGCTCCGTGGAGGGTTTAAATGAAAAACTGTTTTTT. It yields the protein CASSSVEGLNEKLFF. V is TRBV5-1 and J is TRBJ1-4; D is unclear. Germline CDR1 is SGHRS and CDR2 is YFSETQ. The CDR3 totals 15 residues. V shed 3 bases and J shed 5 bases, with 14 bases lying between them.

This clone was seen once. The CDR3 loop is CASSPLLGDTQYF. CDR3 sequence (DNA): TGTGCCAGCTCACCCCTTCTCGGGGATACGCAGTATTTT. The V gene is TRBV18, the J gene TRBJ2-3; D uncertain. The CDR3 spans 13 residues. Germline V gives CDR1 KGHSH, CDR2 LQKENI. V dropped 3 bases and J dropped 6 bases, with 10 bases sitting between them.

CDR3 protein: CASSLVGMASAYNEQFF. For the CDR3, the DNA is TGTGCCAGCAGCTTAGTAGGAATGGCTAGCGCCTACAATGAGCAGTTCTTC. This sequence joins TRBV11-3 and TRBJ2-1; D perhaps matches TRBD2 (6 bases). The germline CDR1 and CDR2 sequences are SGHNT and YENEEA. The V gene lost 1 base and the J gene lost 2 bases, with 15 bases spanning the gap. The CDR3 runs to 17 residues.

The rearrangement links TRBV19 to TRBJ1-2; perhaps TRBD1 as D (5 bases). The germline V gene has CDR1 LNHDA and CDR2 SQIVND (reference sequence). Trimming took off 8 bases at V and 6 bases at J, with 22 bases between the two ends. This CDR3 is 15 amino acids long. The CDR3 DNA reads as TGTGCCAGTTCTCTCCCGGGGCGAAGAGGACATGGCTACACCTTC. Encoded protein: CASSLPGRRGHGYTF.

This clone was seen just once. The chain employs TRBV18 and TRBJ1-4; no definite D call. Germline V lookup: CDR1 KGHSH, CDR2 LQKENI. The CDR3 is 14 amino acids. The V end was cut by 4 bases, the J end by 5 bases, with 11 bases between. CDR3 coding DNA: TGTGCCAGCTCACAGCGGACGAACAATGAAAAACTGTTTTTT. Translated: CASSQRTNNEKLFF.

The V gene is TRBV4-1, the J gene TRBJ2-3, with D perhaps matching TRBD1 or TRBD2 (5 bases each). V gave up 5 bases and J gave up 6 bases, with 27 bases separating them. The CDR3 sequence is 18 residues long. The germline gives CDR1 MGHRA, CDR2 YSYEKL. The CDR3 reads CASSYRDPTSTLYDTQYF. In DNA, the CDR3 is TGCGCCAGCAGCTACCGGGACCCTACTTCGACACTTTACGATACGCAGTATTTT.

This clone turned up a few times. The chain is built from TRBV27 and TRBJ1-1; D not certain. Trimming stripped 7 bases from V and 4 bases from J, with 7 bases between. This CDR3 has 11 residues. Germline CDR1 reads MNHEY; CDR2 reads SMNVEV (reference sequence). The DNA for the CDR3 is TGTGCCAGCATGGGGAGCACTGAAGCTTTCTTT. It codes for CASMGSTEAFF.

The chain employs TRBV28 and TRBJ2-7, with a possible D match to TRBD1 (6 bases). Germline V CDR1 and CDR2: MDHEN, SYDVKM. V lost 2 bases and J lost 6, with 11 bases in between. The CDR3 totals 13 residues. CDR3 DNA sequence: TGTGCCAGCAGTTTACACAGGGCTAGCGAGCAGTACTTC. Protein product: CASSLHRASEQYF.

The CDR3 coding sequence is TGTGCCAGCAGCCCCACATCCGGGACAGGCTACAATGAGCAGTTCTTC. Its protein product is CASSPTSGTGYNEQFF. The rearrangement joins TRBV7-9 to TRBJ2-1, with 8 bases identical to TRBD1. Germline loops: CDR1 SEHNR, CDR2 FQNEAQ (reference sequence). Germline trimming cut 5 bases from V and 3 bases from J; bases unmatched to any gene: 9. The CDR3 contains 16 residues.

The CDR3 here is CASSLFGRELFF. In nucleotides, the CDR3 is TGTGCCAGCAGTTTATTCGGGAGGGAGCTGTTTTTT. The rearrangement joins TRBV27 to TRBJ2-2, with a tentative D call TRBD2 (5 bases). Trimming cost V 1 base and J 9 bases, with 6 bases left between them. The CDR3 length is 12 residues. Germline CDR1 and CDR2: MNHEY and SMNVEV (reference sequence).